This is a list of T cell receptor beta chains from one sample in a study of cytomegalovirus exposure and HLA in healthy donors. Method: immunoSEQ multiplex PCR; TCRdb's copy keeps in-frame clones and lacks some. The sample yields hundreds of thousands of clones, over 80% seen once. Sequencing was carried out using PBMCs. The receptors come from a boy aged 2-15 years in good health and CMV-seronegative. Both conserved end residues are part of each CDR3. A D gene is named only where the DNA matches it firmly. Clone size is not always given. Where it is, it says once, few, many or a class for expanded clones.

j_call clone_size d_call v_call cdr3_aa cdr3_nt
TRBJ2-3 - - TRBV29-1 CSVESSGVKDTQYF TGCAGCGTTGAATCGTCAGGGGTTAAAGATACGCAGTATTTT
TRBJ2-3 - TRBD1 TRBV9 CASSRGPGGADTQYF TGTGCCAGCAGTCGGGGTCCAGGGGGCGCAGATACGCAGTATTTT
TRBJ1-2 - TRBD1 TRBV2 CASSGRTGRVSGYTF TGTGCCAGCAGTGGCAGGACAGGGAGGGTTTCTGGCTACACCTTC
TRBJ1-1 few - TRBV9 CASSVEGRIRTEAFF TGTGCCAGCAGCGTAGAGGGGAGGATTCGAACTGAAGCTTTCTTT
TRBJ2-7 - - TRBV6-5 CASSADQGSYEQYF TGTGCCAGCAGTGCAGACCAGGGATCCTACGAGCAGTACTTC
TRBJ1-5 once - TRBV19 CASSTPADNQPQHF TGTGCCAGTAGTACCCCTGCGGACAATCAGCCCCAGCATTTT
TRBJ1-1 - - TRBV9 CASSGSGGEWVNTEAFF TGTGCCAGCAGCGGATCGGGCGGGGAATGGGTGAACACTGAAGCTTTCTTT
TRBJ2-7 once TRBD2 TRBV27 CASSSPSGHSYEQYF TGTGCCAGCAGTTCCCCTAGCGGCCACTCCTACGAGCAGTACTTC
TRBJ2-3 once - TRBV29-1 CSADRDTTDTQYF TGCAGCGCCGACCGGGACACCACAGATACGCAGTATTTT
TRBJ2-7 - - TRBV5-5 CASSLSASVYEQYF TGTGCCAGCAGCTTGTCCGCTAGCGTCTACGAGCAGTACTTC
TRBJ1-1 - - TRBV6-6 CASTNPAEAFF TGTGCCAGCACCAACCCAGCTGAAGCTTTCTTT
TRBJ1-1 once - TRBV5-4 CASSSRNTEAFF TGTGCCAGCAGTTCGAGGAACACTGAAGCTTTCTTT
TRBJ1-2 - TRBD1 TRBV7-2 CASQAGGGYGYTF TGTGCCAGCCAGGCAGGGGGCGGCTATGGCTACACCTTC
TRBJ1-4 - TRBD1 TRBV5-1 CASSFQGAGEKLFF TGCGCCAGCAGCTTTCAGGGGGCAGGGGAAAAACTGTTTTTT
TRBJ1-5 - - TRBV4-1 CASSQDGFRPQHF TGCGCCAGCAGCCAAGACGGGTTTCGGCCCCAGCATTTT
TRBJ1-2 - TRBD1 TRBV7-6 CASSSLGQGHGYTF TGTGCCAGCAGCTCACTGGGACAGGGCCATGGCTACACCTTC
TRBJ1-5 - - TRBV7-9 CASSLVLGQDSNQPQHF TGTGCCAGCAGCTTAGTACTAGGTCAGGATAGCAATCAGCCCCAGCATTTT
TRBJ2-1 - TRBD2 TRBV19 CASKGPGLAGGQFF TGTGCCAGTAAAGGACCGGGACTAGCGGGAGGGCAGTTCTTC
TRBJ1-4 once - TRBV5-3 CAKGGVRFEKLFF TGTGCCAAGGGCGGGGTACGCTTCGAAAAACTGTTTTTT
TRBJ2-7 - - TRBV27 CASSWGGAPSYEQYF TGTGCCAGCAGTTGGGGGGGCGCTCCTTCCTACGAGCAGTACTTC
TRBJ2-3 - - TRBV30 CAWNQRSGTDTQYF TGTGCCTGGAACCAACGATCGGGCACAGATACGCAGTATTTT
TRBJ2-1 - TRBD1 TRBV5-1 CASSGGQGAYNEQFF TGCGCCAGCAGCGGGGGACAGGGTGCCTACAATGAGCAGTTCTTC
TRBJ1-2 once TRBD1 TRBV27 CASSLDRGNYGYTF TGTGCCAGCAGTTTGGACAGGGGAAACTATGGCTACACCTTC
TRBJ2-1 - TRBD2 TRBV5-1 CASSFLSGGVYNEQFF TGCGCCAGCAGCTTTCTTAGCGGGGGGGTCTACAATGAGCAGTTCTTC
TRBJ2-7 - - TRBV2 CASAAESYEQYF TGTGCCAGCGCGGCTGAATCCTACGAGCAGTACTTC
TRBJ2-2 once - TRBV6-1 CASLRQMNTGELFF TGTGCCAGTCTACGACAGATGAACACCGGGGAGCTGTTTTTT